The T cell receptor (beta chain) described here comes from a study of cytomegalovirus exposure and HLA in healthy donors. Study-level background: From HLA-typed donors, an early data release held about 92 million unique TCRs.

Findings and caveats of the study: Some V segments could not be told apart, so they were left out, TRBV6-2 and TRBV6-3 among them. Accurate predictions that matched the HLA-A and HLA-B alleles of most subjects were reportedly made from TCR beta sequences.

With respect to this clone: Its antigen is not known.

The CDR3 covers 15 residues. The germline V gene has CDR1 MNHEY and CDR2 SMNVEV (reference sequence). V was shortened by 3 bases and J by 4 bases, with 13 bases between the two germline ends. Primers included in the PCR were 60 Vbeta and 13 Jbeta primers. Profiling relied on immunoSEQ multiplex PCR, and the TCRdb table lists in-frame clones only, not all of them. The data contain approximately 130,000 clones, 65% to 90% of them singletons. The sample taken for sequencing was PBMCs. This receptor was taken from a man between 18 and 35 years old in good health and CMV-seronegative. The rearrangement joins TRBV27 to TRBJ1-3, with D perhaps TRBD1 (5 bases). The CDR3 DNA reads TGTGCCAGCAGTTTTGGTAGGGGAGGAGGAAACACCATATATTTT. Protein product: CASSFGRGGGNTIYF.